This T cell receptor (beta chain) was identified during a study of T cells in Graves' hyperthyroidism and ophthalmopathy. Study overall: Peripheral blood samples were taken at initial diagnosis, prior to any treatment. Study-level points and caveats: Appearing also in blood were most of the thyroid clonotypes expanded above 0.001.

This clonotype was seen at least ten times. What it recognizes is unknown. Per the germline V gene, CDR1 is MNHEY and CDR2 is SVGAGI. The CDR3 loop spans 16 amino acids. After removal of 7 bases from V and 5 bases from J, the junction contained 13 bases not matched to a gene. Researchers amplified the TCR beta CDR3 regions from RNA transcripts. When the TCR CDR3 underwent first-round RT-PCR, the HTBI primer set was used. Each CDR3 protein gets one entry after TCRdb re-called the multiplex PCR reads with MiXCR. In the table there are 690,000 or so distinct CDR3 sequences, roughly a sixth of which are singletons. At first hyperthyroidism diagnosis, before any ophthalmopathy symptoms, the blood sample was collected.

This receptor was obtained from a woman aged 45-65 years with Graves' hyperthyroidism that later progressed to Graves' ophthalmopathy. The sequenced sample consisted of blood. The chain joins TRBV6-5 to TRBJ1-5, with 8 bases fitting TRBD1. The CDR3 spells CASNSRQGTKDQPQHF. The CDR3 DNA reads TGTGCCAGCAATTCTCGACAGGGGACTAAGGATCAGCCCCAGCATTTT.